The 23 T cell receptor beta chains given below trace back to one sample, sequenced in a study of T cell repertoires in cytomegalovirus infection. TCRdb itself ran the reads through MiXCR, one entry per CDR3 protein. The repertoire holds fewer than 400,000 distinct CDR3 sequences, with 15% to 20% as singletons. Sequencing was done on a sample of PBMCs. These receptors were collected from a human donor in good health (CMV status not recorded). Some clones in this sample may be carry-over from other donors' samples.

The genes are TRBV9 and TRBJ1-5; D call uncertain. CDR1 is SGDLS and CDR2 is YYNGEE in the germline V gene. This CDR3 contains 13 residues. Trimming took 3 bases from V and 2 from J, leaving 6 bases between them. The CDR3, as DNA: TGTGCCAGCAGCGCCGTCGGCAATCAGCCCCAGCATTTT. As protein: CASSAVGNQPQHF. The full variable domain, in which reference TRBV9 and TRBJ1-5 provide the parts outside the CDR3, is DSGVTQTPKHLITATGQRVTLRCSPRSGDLSVYWYQQSLDQGLQFLIQYYNGEERAKGNILERFSAQQFPDLHSELNLSSLELGDSALYFCASSAVGNQPQHFGDGTRLSIL.

The rearrangement joins TRBV9 to TRBJ2-3; D is ambiguous. V lost 0 bases, J lost 4 bases, and 9 bases lay in between. Germline assignment: CDR1 SGDLS and CDR2 YYNGEE. This CDR3 region has 14 residues. The CDR3 coding sequence is TGTGCCAGCAGCGTAGTGGATAGATCAGATACGCAGTATTTT. Amino acid sequence: CASSVVDRSDTQYF.

This clonotype was seen repeatedly, ten times or more. The rearrangement uses TRBV11-1 and TRBJ2-3; 9 nucleotides line up with TRBD2. Trimming at V came to 8 bases and at J to 4 bases, leaving 7 bases not matched to a gene. From germline, CDR1 is SGHAT and CDR2 FQDESV (reference sequence). The CDR3 is 14 residues long. The CDR3 here is CASGIAGEPDTQYF. As DNA, the CDR3 is TGTGCCAGCGGGATAGCGGGGGAGCCAGATACGCAGTATTTT.

This chain uses TRBV27 with TRBJ2-3, with D perhaps assigned TRBD1 or TRBD2 (5 bases each). V lost 6 bases and J 5 bases, leaving 12 bases between the germline ends. The CDR3 sequence is 13 residues long. The germline V gene encodes CDR1 MNHEY and CDR2 SMNVEV (reference sequence). The CDR3 nucleotides read TGTGCCAGCAGCTCACGAGGGGTAGATACGCAGTATTTT. It codes for CASSSRGVDTQYF.

The sample holds a few counts of this clonotype. The J gene is TRBJ2-3, the V gene TRBV20-1; TRBD2 might be the D (6 bases). Germline V gives CDR1 DFQATT, CDR2 SNEGSKA (reference sequence). This CDR3 spans 14 amino acids. Trimming pared 2 bases from V and 3 bases from J, leaving 12 bases between. This CDR3 is CSARNRDLTDTQYF. CDR3 coding DNA: TGCAGTGCTAGAAACCGGGACTTGACAGATACGCAGTATTTT.

The V and J genes are TRBV3-1 and TRBJ1-2; D ambiguous. The germline CDR1 and CDR2 sequences are LGHDT and YNNKEL (reference sequence). V lost 5 bases to trimming and J lost 4 bases, with 11 bases between them. This CDR3 is 13 amino acids long. DNA for the CDR3: TGTGCCAGCAGCAGATTAGGGTTCTATGGCTACACCTTC. Residues: CASSRLGFYGYTF. The whole variable domain, filled in from reference TRBV3-1 and TRBJ1-2, reads DTAVSQTPKYLVTQMGNDKSIKCEQNLGHDTMYWYKQDSKKFLKIMFSYNNKELIINETVPNRFSPKSPDKAHLNLHINSLELGDSAVYFCASSRLGFYGYTFGSGTRLTVV.

V usage is TRBV19 and J usage is TRBJ1-5; D not certain. Trimming cost V 3 bases and J 4 bases, with 13 bases left between them. The V gene's germline CDR1 is LNHDA and CDR2 SQIVND (reference sequence). The CDR3 spans 15 residues. CDR3 residues: CASSMHRLGNQPQHF. CDR3 DNA: TGTGCCAGTAGTATGCACCGACTGGGGAATCAGCCCCAGCATTTT.

The chain combines TRBV30 with TRBJ2-1; possibly TRBD2 for D (6 bases). The germline V and J ends were trimmed by 3 bases and 7 bases, with 19 bases remaining between them. CDR1 and CDR2 (germline): GTSNPN, SVGIG (reference sequence). CDR3 length: 15 residues. The CDR3 DNA follows: TGTGCCTGGAGACTGTGGCTAGCGAAGAAGAATGAGCAGTTCTTC. Translating gives CAWRLWLAKKNEQFF.

In its sample, this clonotype was seen many times. The V gene is TRBV20-1, the J gene TRBJ1-6, with D perhaps TRBD1 (5 bases). The CDR3 covers 13 residues. V lost 3 bases to trimming and J lost 7 bases, with 10 bases between them. The germline V gene has CDR1 DFQATT and CDR2 SNEGSKA (reference sequence). The chain's CDR3 is CSASVRVNSPLHF. The CDR3 DNA follows: TGCAGTGCTAGTGTCAGGGTGAATTCACCCCTCCACTTT.

This chain joins TRBV12-3 or TRBV12-4 and TRBJ1-1, with D maybe TRBD1 (6 bases). This CDR3 comprises 15 residues. V lost 11 bases and J 4 bases, leaving 23 bases between the germline ends. CDR3 region: CASLGGAGFGTEAFF. For the CDR3, the DNA is TGTGCCTCGCTCGGGGGCGCCGGATTTGGCACTGAAGCTTTCTTT.

This clonotype was recorded many times. The chain combines TRBV5-1 with TRBJ2-5, with D maybe TRBD2 (6 bases). Deletions cut 1 base from V and 3 bases from J, with 19 bases between. In germline, CDR1 is SGHRS, CDR2 YFSETQ. The CDR3 extends over 17 amino acids. Here the CDR3 reads CASSLLPGGRREETQYF. Written as DNA, the CDR3 is TGCGCCAGCAGCTTGCTCCCCGGGGGACGCAGGGAAGAGACCCAGTACTTC.

The rearrangement uses TRBV6-1 and TRBJ2-3; no firm D call. Trimming removed 8 bases at V and 6 bases at J, with 9 bases between. Germline lookup yields CDR1 MNHNS and CDR2 SASEGT. The CDR3 is 11 amino acids. The CDR3 is CASGIRDTQYF. The CDR3 region has the DNA TGTGCCAGCGGGATTCGCGATACGCAGTATTTT.

This rearrangement joins TRBV4-1 to TRBJ1-6; maybe TRBD1 (5 bases). The CDR3 totals 13 residues. Trimming left V 3 bases short and J 13 bases short, with 13 bases between. The germline gives CDR1 MGHRA, CDR2 YSYEKL. The DNA of the CDR3 is TGCGCCAGCAGCCAGGGGGGTGGGACCCCCCTCCACTTT. Protein: CASSQGGGTPLHF.

The genes are TRBV28 and TRBJ1-1; 8 positions match TRBD1. The CDR3 extends over 13 amino acids. The germline V gene has CDR1 MDHEN and CDR2 SYDVKM. V lost 3 bases and J lost 7; bases outside the gene matches: 4. The CDR3 coding sequence is TGTGCCAGCAGTTTGGGGACAGGAGGTGAAGCTTTCTTT. This codes for CASSLGTGGEAFF.

J is TRBJ1-4 and V is TRBV10-3; D is ambiguous. This CDR3 contains 14 residues. Trimming cost V 2 bases and J 4 bases, with 8 bases left between them. Germline V lookup: CDR1 ENHRY, CDR2 SYGVKD. The DNA for the CDR3 is TGTGCCATCAGTGAGCGGATTAATAATGAAAAACTGTTTTTT. It yields the protein CAISERINNEKLFF.

This clonotype was counted between two and nine times. The chain has TRBV10-3 and TRBJ2-1; TRBD1 matches at 8 bases. Unmatched junction bases numbered 9, after V lost 4 bases and J lost 4 bases. CDR3 length: 16 amino acids. Germline V gives CDR1 ENHRY, CDR2 SYGVKD. The CDR3 is CAISGTGTGEYNEQFF. The CDR3 nucleotides read TGTGCCATCAGTGGAACCGGGACAGGAGAATACAATGAGCAGTTCTTC.

This clonotype was seen a handful of times. The chain carries TRBV7-2 and TRBJ2-5; possible D gene TRBD2, 6 bases. This CDR3 contains 14 residues. CDR1 is SGHTA and CDR2 is FQGNSA in the germline V gene. V dropped 0 bases and J dropped 5 bases, with 10 bases sitting between them. The CDR3 DNA is TGTGCCAGCAGCTTAGCGCGGGGTTTGGAGACCCAGTACTTC. Its translation is CASSLARGLETQYF.

This clonotype turned up a few times. The rearrangement links TRBV7-9 to TRBJ2-1; 11 bases map to TRBD2. The CDR3 runs 18 residues. The germline V gene has CDR1 SEHNR and CDR2 FQNEAQ (reference sequence). Trimming cost V 4 bases and J 7 bases; bases outside gene matches: 15. The CDR3 sequence is CASSSGPGLAEGRNEQFF. The CDR3 nucleotides read TGTGCCAGCAGCTCGGGACCGGGACTAGCGGAAGGACGGAATGAGCAGTTCTTC. Full variable domain (missing parts from reference TRBV7-9 and TRBJ2-1): DTGVSQNPRHKITKRGQNVTFRCDPISEHNRLYWYRQTLGQGPEFLTYFQNEAQLEKSRLLSDRFSAERPKGSFSTLEIQRTEQGDSAMYLCASSSGPGLAEGRNEQFFGPGTRLTVL.

The rearrangement uses TRBV6-1 and TRBJ1-4, with 8 bases matching TRBD1. CDR1 and CDR2 from the germline V gene are MNHNS and SASEGT. Germline trimming cut 5 bases from V and 7 bases from J; bases unmatched to any gene: 3. There are 13 residues in the CDR3. Written as DNA, the CDR3 is TGTGCCAGCAGTCCGGACAGGGCTGAAAAACTGTTTTTT. Translated, it gives CASSPDRAEKLFF.

This clonotype was picked up many times. This chain joins TRBV7-2 and TRBJ2-5; unclear D gene. Germline CDR1 SGHTA, CDR2 FQGNSA. Trimming took off 4 bases at V and 5 bases at J, with 8 bases between the two ends. The CDR3 runs to 12 residues. The CDR3 DNA follows: TGTGCCAGCAGCTCAGGCCCCGAGACCCAGTACTTC. Translated: CASSSGPETQYF.

There are many counts of this clonotype. This rearrangement joins TRBV28 to TRBJ1-5, with a tentative D call TRBD1 (6 bases). CDR3 length: 16 residues. The V end was cut by 4 bases, the J end by 11 bases, with 24 bases between. Germline CDR1 is MDHEN and CDR2 is SYDVKM. CDR3 sequence (DNA): TGTGCCAGCAGTTCCCAAAGACAGGCCTGGCGTGCAGCCCAGCATTTT. It yields the protein CASSSQRQAWRAAQHF. Based on the CDR3 plus reference TRBV28 and TRBJ1-5, the full variable domain is DVKVTQSSRYLVKRTGEKVFLECVQDMDHENMFWYRQDPGLGLRLIYFSYDVKMKEKGDIPEGYSVSREKKERFSLILESASTNQTSMYLCASSSQRQAWRAAQHFGDGTRLSIL.

This clonotype occurred a few times. The V gene is TRBV2, the J gene TRBJ2-3; D is ambiguous. CDR1 and CDR2 from the germline V gene are SNHLY and FYNNEI. The V end was cut by 4 bases, the J end by 0 bases, with 11 bases between. The CDR3 totals 15 residues. As DNA, the CDR3 is TGTGCCAGCAGTGTACTCGGCAGCAGCACAGATACGCAGTATTTT. Translating gives CASSVLGSSTDTQYF.

This chain connects TRBV4-2 to TRBJ1-1, with D tentatively TRBD1 (6 bases). This CDR3 is 14 amino acids long. The germline V and J ends were trimmed by 2 bases and 5 bases, with 12 bases remaining between them. Germline V gene lookup returns CDR1 LGHNA and CDR2 YNFKEQ. CDR3 residues: CASSQMGAGTEAFF. The DNA for the CDR3 is TGTGCCAGCAGCCAAATGGGGGCGGGGACTGAAGCTTTCTTT.